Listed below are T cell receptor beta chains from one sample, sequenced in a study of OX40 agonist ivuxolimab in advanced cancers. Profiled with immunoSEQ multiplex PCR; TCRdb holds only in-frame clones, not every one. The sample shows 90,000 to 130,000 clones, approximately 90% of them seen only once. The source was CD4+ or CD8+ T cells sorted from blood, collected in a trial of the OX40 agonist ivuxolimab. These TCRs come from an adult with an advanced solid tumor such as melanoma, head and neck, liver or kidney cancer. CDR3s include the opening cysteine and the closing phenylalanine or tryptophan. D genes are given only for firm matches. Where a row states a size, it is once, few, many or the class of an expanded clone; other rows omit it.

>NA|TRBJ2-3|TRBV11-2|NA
CASSKNTDTQYF
TGTGCCAGCAGCAAGAACACAGATACGCAGTATTTT
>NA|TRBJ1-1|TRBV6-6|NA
CASSLREDTEAFF
TGTGCCAGCAGCCTTCGGGAGGACACTGAAGCTTTCTTT
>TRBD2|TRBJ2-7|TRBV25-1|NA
CASTALAGGRYEQYF
TGTGCCAGCACCGCACTAGCGGGAGGGCGGTACGAGCAGTACTTC
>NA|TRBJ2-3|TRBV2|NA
CASIGDTQYF
TGTGCCAGCATTGGGGATACGCAGTATTTT
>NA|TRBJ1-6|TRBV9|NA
CASSATGSNSPLHF
TGTGCCAGCAGCGCTACAGGGTCTAATTCACCCCTCCACTTT
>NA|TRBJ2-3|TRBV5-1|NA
CASSFGLFSLPSTDTQYF
TGCGCCAGCAGCTTTGGGTTGTTTTCTTTACCTAGCACAGATACGCAGTATTTT
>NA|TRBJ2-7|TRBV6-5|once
CAAGAYEQYF
TGTGCGGCAGGGGCCTACGAGCAGTACTTC
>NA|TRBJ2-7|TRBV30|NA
CAWSVPGGGQYF
TGTGCCTGGAGTGTTCCCGGGGGTGGGCAGTACTTC
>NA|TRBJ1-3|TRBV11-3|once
CASSFSVTPGNTIYF
TGTGCCAGCAGCTTCTCGGTCACTCCGGGAAACACCATATATTTT
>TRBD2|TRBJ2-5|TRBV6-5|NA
CASSTGLADPSTQYF
TGTGCCAGCAGCACCGGACTAGCGGACCCAAGCACCCAGTACTTC
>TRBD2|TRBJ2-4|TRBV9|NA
CASSGGGGAKNIQYF
TGTGCCAGCAGCGGGGGCGGGGGAGCCAAAAACATTCAGTACTTC
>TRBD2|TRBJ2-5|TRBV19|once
CASSRLAGEETQYF
TGTGCCAGTAGCAGACTAGCGGGAGAAGAGACCCAGTACTTC